This T cell receptor beta chain came from a study of blood T cell repertoires in COVID-19. Data came from immunoSEQ multiplex PCR; TCRdb stores just in-frame clones and leaves some out. The repertoire holds 150,000 or so clones, with around 90% as singletons. The sample comprised peripheral blood. The receptor was derived from a human donor in a cohort sampled during active COVID-19.

The DNA of the CDR3 is TGTGCCAGCAGAAGGACAGGGGCGGCGGGGGAGCAGTACTTC. Translating gives CASRRTGAAGEQYF. The chain employs TRBV2 and TRBJ2-7, with 9 bases fitting TRBD1. This CDR3 is 14 amino acids long. Trimming at V came to 6 bases and at J to 7 bases, leaving 10 bases not matched to a gene. The germline V gene has CDR1 SNHLY and CDR2 FYNNEI.